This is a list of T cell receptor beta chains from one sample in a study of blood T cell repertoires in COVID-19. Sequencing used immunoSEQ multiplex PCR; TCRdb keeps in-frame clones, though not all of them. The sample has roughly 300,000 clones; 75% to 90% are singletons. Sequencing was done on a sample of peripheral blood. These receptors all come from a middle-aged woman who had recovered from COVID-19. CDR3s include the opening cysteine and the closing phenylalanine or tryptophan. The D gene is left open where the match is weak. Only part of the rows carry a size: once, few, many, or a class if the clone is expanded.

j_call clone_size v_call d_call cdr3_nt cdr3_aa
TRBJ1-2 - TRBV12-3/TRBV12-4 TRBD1 TGTGCCAGCAGTTTGGGACAGGTCTATGGCTACACCTTC CASSLGQVYGYTF
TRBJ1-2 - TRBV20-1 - TGCAGTGCTAGTGATTCGGAGCTGAGCTATGGCTACACCTTC CSASDSELSYGYTF
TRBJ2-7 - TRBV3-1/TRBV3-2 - TGTGCCAGCAGCCAAGCAGGTTACGAGCAGTACTTC CASSQAGYEQYF
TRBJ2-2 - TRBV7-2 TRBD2 TGTGCCAGCACAACGGGGGGGACGGGCGGGGAGCTGTTTTTT CASTTGGTGGELFF
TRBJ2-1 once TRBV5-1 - TGCGCCAGCAGCTTGAACGGTCTGGATGAGCAGTTCTTC CASSLNGLDEQFF
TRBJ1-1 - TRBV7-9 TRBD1 TGTGCCAGCAGCTCGACAGGGCCCACTGAAGCTTTCTTT CASSSTGPTEAFF
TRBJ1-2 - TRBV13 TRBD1 TGTGCCAGCAGCCTAGGCGGGACAGGGGGCGTAGGCCTTAATGGCTACACCTTC CASSLGGTGGVGLNGYTF
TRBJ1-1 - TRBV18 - TGTGCCAGCTCAGCGGACTCTAACACTGAAGCTTTCTTT CASSADSNTEAFF
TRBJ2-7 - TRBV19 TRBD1 TGTGCCAGTGCCAGACAGGGGGTCAACGAGCAGTACTTC CASARQGVNEQYF
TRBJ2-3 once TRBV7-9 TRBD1 TGTGCCAGCAGCCCGGGACAGGTCCGCACAGATACGCAGTATTTT CASSPGQVRTDTQYF
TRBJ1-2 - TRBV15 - TGTGCCACCAGCAGACCCATAGGCAGGGCTGGCTACACCTTC CATSRPIGRAGYTF
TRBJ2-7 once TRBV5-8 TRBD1 TGTGCCAGCAGCTTGGCCGCAGGGGGCGCGTCCGAGCAGTACTTC CASSLAAGGASEQYF